The rows below give T cell receptor beta chains drawn from one sample of a study of regulatory T cells in long-lasting Graves disease. In TCRdb, the multiplex PCR reads were re-called with MiXCR into one record per CDR3 protein. Of about 530,000 distinct CDR3 sequences in the sample, around 15% were seen once. The sample also formed part of further work on T cells in Graves' hyperthyroidism and ophthalmopathy.

The material sequenced was peripheral blood mononuclear cells (PBMCs), taken at new diagnosis, from a patient treated with antithyroid drugs. All receptors derive from a woman aged 40-65 years with Graves disease. CDR3s include the opening cysteine and the closing phenylalanine or tryptophan. A D gene is named only where the DNA matches it firmly. Size is stated for part of the rows, as once, few or many counts, or as a class when the clone is expanded.

D: NA; length: 14; J: TRBJ1-2; size: NA; V: TRBV4-1; CDR3: CASSQDGLGYGYTF; DNA: TGCGCCAGCAGCCAAGATGGTTTGGGCTATGGCTACACCTTC
D: NA; length: 13; J: TRBJ2-7; size: many; V: TRBV30; CDR3: CAWSKGSLFEQYF; DNA: TGTGCCTGGAGTAAAGGGTCCCTCTTCGAGCAGTACTTC
D: NA; length: 15; J: TRBJ1-3; size: NA; V: TRBV24-1; CDR3: CATSVSANSGNTIYF; DNA: TGTGCCACCAGTGTGAGTGCCAACTCTGGAAACACCATATATTTT
D: NA; length: 13; J: TRBJ2-2; size: few; V: TRBV15; CDR3: CATSRAPDGELFF; DNA: TGTGCCACCAGCAGAGCTCCGGACGGGGAGCTGTTTTTT
D: TRBD1; length: 17; J: TRBJ2-5; size: NA; V: TRBV2; CDR3: CASNSPRDRGPEETQYF; DNA: TGTGCCAGCAACTCTCCCCGGGACAGGGGGCCCGAGGAGACCCAGTACTTT
D: TRBD2; length: 14; J: TRBJ2-1; size: NA; V: TRBV6-1; CDR3: CASTHGGSYNEQFF; DNA: TGTGCCAGCACCCACGGGGGGTCCTACAATGAGCAGTTCTTC
D: NA; length: 15; J: TRBJ1-1; size: many; V: TRBV28; CDR3: CASSFYTGLNTEAFF; DNA: TGTGCCAGCAGTTTTTATACAGGACTGAACACTGAAGCTTTCTTT
D: TRBD1; length: 16; J: TRBJ1-2; size: NA; V: TRBV12-5; CDR3: CASGLVLAPGGYGYTF; DNA: TGTGCTAGTGGTTTGGTCCTCGCCCCAGGGGGCTATGGCTACACCTTC
D: NA; length: 12; J: TRBJ1-2; size: NA; V: TRBV5-1; CDR3: CASSPGADGYTF; DNA: TGCGCCAGCAGCCCGGGCGCGGATGGCTACACCTTC
D: NA; length: 14; J: TRBJ2-2; size: many; V: TRBV5-1; CDR3: CASSSGTSPGELFF; DNA: TGCGCCAGCAGTTCCGGGACATCACCTGGGGAGCTGTTTTTT
D: NA; length: 18; J: TRBJ1-1; size: NA; V: TRBV5-6; CDR3: CASSLYRWAGDLNTEAFF; DNA: TGTGCCAGCAGCTTGTATCGATGGGCAGGGGATCTGAACACTGAAGCTTTCTTT
D: NA; length: 11; J: TRBJ2-7; size: few; V: TRBV20-1; CDR3: CSASLDYEQYF; DNA: TGCAGTGCTAGTCTGGATTACGAGCAGTACTTC
D: NA; length: 17; J: TRBJ2-3; size: many; V: TRBV3-1; CDR3: CASSRLGGGALTDTQYF; DNA: TGTGCCAGCAGCCGCCTGGGAGGGGGGGCCCTCACAGATACGCAGTATTTT
D: NA; length: 14; J: TRBJ1-5; size: few; V: TRBV24-1; CDR3: CATSDSVPPSPQHF; DNA: TGTGCCACCAGTGATTCCGTCCCTCCGTCGCCCCAGCATTTT
D: NA; length: 15; J: TRBJ2-1; size: few; V: TRBV19; CDR3: CASSISSGAPGEQFF; DNA: TGTGCCAGTAGTATTTCGTCCGGGGCCCCAGGGGAGCAGTTCTTC
D: TRBD1; length: 16; J: TRBJ1-4; size: few; V: TRBV19; CDR3: CASSIAGGGLNEKLFF; DNA: TGTGCCAGTAGTATAGCAGGGGGAGGACTTAATGAAAAACTGTTTTTT
D: NA; length: 12; J: TRBJ1-1; size: few; V: TRBV19; CDR3: CASSIPNTEAFF; DNA: TGTGCCAGTAGTATACCGAACACTGAAGCTTTCTTT
D: NA; length: 13; J: TRBJ1-5; size: few; V: TRBV20-1; CDR3: CSANTGRDQPQHF; DNA: TGCAGTGCCAATACAGGGAGGGATCAGCCCCAGCATTTT
D: NA; length: 13; J: TRBJ2-3; size: many; V: TRBV2; CDR3: CASRGPPPLEEYF; DNA: TGTGCCAGCAGGGGCCCTCCCCCTTTGGAAGAGTATTTT
D: NA; length: 15; J: TRBJ2-2; size: NA; V: TRBV6-1; CDR3: CASSGPGLARWELFF; DNA: TGTGCCAGCAGTGGCCCGGGACTTGCGCGCTGGGAGCTGTTTTTT
D: NA; length: 15; J: TRBJ2-1; size: few; V: TRBV25-1; CDR3: CATLGRGQTYNEQFF; DNA: TGTGCCACCTTAGGCCGGGGTCAAACTTACAATGAGCAGTTCTTC
D: NA; length: 16; J: TRBJ1-3; size: NA; V: TRBV18; CDR3: CASSIQDGNSGNTIYF; DNA: TGTGCCAGCTCAATCCAGGACGGGAACTCTGGAAACACCATATATTTT
D: NA; length: 15; J: TRBJ2-3; size: many; V: TRBV10-3; CDR3: CAISGWGNHTDTQYF; DNA: TGTGCCATCAGTGGATGGGGGAATCACACAGATACGCAGTATTTT
D: NA; length: 16; J: TRBJ2-7; size: many; V: TRBV28; CDR3: CASSSPQGQDYYEQYF; DNA: TGTGCCAGCAGTTCCCCCCAGGGCCAGGATTATTACGAGCAGTACTTC
D: NA; length: 14; J: TRBJ2-7; size: many; V: TRBV6-1; CDR3: CASSEEATTYEQYF; DNA: TGTGCCAGCAGTGAAGAGGCCACTACCTACGAGCAGTACTTC
D: NA; length: 14; J: TRBJ1-1; size: many; V: TRBV18; CDR3: CASSPFRGDTEAFF; DNA: TGTGCCAGCTCACCATTCAGGGGAGACACTGAAGCTTTCTTT
D: NA; length: 17; J: TRBJ2-5; size: NA; V: TRBV28; CDR3: CASSLDQGIVEKETQYF; DNA: TGTGCCAGCAGTTTAGACCAGGGAATAGTAGAGAAGGAGACCCAGTACTTC
D: NA; length: 15; J: TRBJ1-6; size: NA; V: TRBV5-6; CDR3: CASSLESGWFSPLHF; DNA: TGTGCCAGCAGCTTGGAGTCAGGGTGGTTTTCACCCCTCCACTTT
D: NA; length: 15; J: TRBJ2-3; size: NA; V: TRBV4-1; CDR3: CASSQTWRGTDTQYF; DNA: TGCGCCAGCAGCCAAACATGGAGAGGGACAGATACGCAGTATTTT
D: NA; length: 16; J: TRBJ2-6; size: NA; V: TRBV28; CDR3: CASSSHSGSGANVLTF; DNA: TGTGCCAGCAGTTCCCATTCAGGCTCTGGGGCCAACGTCCTGACTTTC
D: NA; length: 13; J: TRBJ1-1; size: many; V: TRBV6-9; CDR3: CASSYDAGVEAFF; DNA: TGTGCCAGCAGTTACGACGCCGGGGTTGAAGCTTTCTTT
D: NA; length: 15; J: TRBJ1-4; size: few; V: TRBV20-1; CDR3: CSARPGGATNEKLFF; DNA: TGCAGTGCTAGACCCGGGGGGGCGACTAATGAAAAACTGTTTTTT
D: NA; length: 15; J: TRBJ2-7; size: many; V: TRBV27; CDR3: CASSLEAGSSYEQYF; DNA: TGTGCCAGCAGTTTAGAGGCAGGCAGCTCCTACGAGCAGTACTTC
D: NA; length: 14; J: TRBJ1-6; size: few; V: TRBV9; CDR3: CASGGGWGNSPLHF; DNA: TGTGCCAGCGGGGGCGGATGGGGTAATTCACCCCTCCACTTT
D: TRBD1; length: 14; J: TRBJ1-5; size: few; V: TRBV5-1; CDR3: CASSLDRFDQPQHF; DNA: TGCGCCAGCAGTCTGGACAGGTTCGATCAGCCCCAGCATTTT
D: TRBD1; length: 14; J: TRBJ1-4; size: few; V: TRBV2; CDR3: CASRPGTGHEKLFF; DNA: TGTGCCAGCAGGCCCGGGACAGGGCATGAAAAACTGTTTTTT
D: NA; length: 15; J: TRBJ2-7; size: many; V: TRBV27; CDR3: CASKGQGGRSYEQYF; DNA: TGTGCCAGCAAAGGACAGGGAGGGAGGTCCTACGAGCAGTACTTC
D: NA; length: 12; J: TRBJ2-1; size: many; V: TRBV12-3/TRBV12-4; CDR3: CASSSGDNEQFF; DNA: TGTGCCAGCAGCTCCGGCGACAATGAGCAGTTCTTC
D: TRBD2; length: 15; J: TRBJ2-7; size: many; V: TRBV20-1; CDR3: CSAQVLAGGSLEQYF; DNA: TGCAGTGCCCAAGTTCTAGCGGGGGGCTCTCTCGAGCAGTACTTC
D: NA; length: 13; J: TRBJ1-1; size: NA; V: TRBV4-1; CDR3: CASSQEGVAEAFF; DNA: TGCGCCAGCAGCCAAGAGGGGGTTGCTGAAGCTTTCTTT
D: TRBD1; length: 13; J: TRBJ1-1; size: many; V: TRBV19; CDR3: CASSLPSRGRTFF; DNA: TGTGCCAGTAGTCTTCCATCCAGGGGGAGAACTTTCTTT
D: NA; length: 14; J: TRBJ2-7; size: many; V: TRBV5-1; CDR3: CASRSGPSSYEQYF; DNA: TGCGCCAGCAGGTCCGGACCAAGCTCCTACGAGCAGTACTTC
D: NA; length: 14; J: TRBJ1-1; size: few; V: TRBV11-2; CDR3: CASSPYAGDTEAFF; DNA: TGTGCCAGCAGCCCCTACGCCGGGGACACTGAAGCTTTCTTT
D: TRBD2; length: 16; J: TRBJ2-7; size: many; V: TRBV4-1; CDR3: CASSRKIAGESYEQYF; DNA: TGCGCCAGCAGCCGGAAAATAGCGGGGGAGTCCTACGAGCAGTACTTC